This TCR beta chain comes out of a study of blood T cell repertoires in COVID-19 (TCRdb year 2020). In terms of the full investigation: Collaborator samples came from the United States, Italy and Spain and covered acute and convalescent phases of COVID-19. The material from the prospective study consisted of cDNA or gDNA derived from T cells, B-cell-depleted T cells, or PBMCs. Deeply sampled blood TCRbeta repertoires from subjects exposed to, actively infected with, or recovered from COVID-19 were included in the dataset. A freely available public database, intended as a resource for researchers studying the immune response to SARS-CoV-2, is where the repertoires were released. The samples were drawn from the first 160 participants of the ongoing ImmuneRACE study and from more than 1,000 subjects provided by 6 global collaborators. Sample metadata almost always included a de-identified subject ID, COVID-19 status, age in years and sex. Where available, HLA class I and class II types were obtained from metadata supplied by the sample provider rather than from assay-based typing.

The paper's findings and limits, for the study overall: How much clinical and demographic metadata was included differed by source and by participant, and the metadata was provided uncurated.

From V the trimming removes 2 bases and from J it removes 3 bases, while the gene matches leave 3 bases of the junction unaccounted for. From the germline V gene (reference sequence), CDR1 is SSHAT and CDR2 is FNYEAQ. From the cysteine through the phenylalanine, the CDR3 covers 14 amino acids. Left in the record is the CDR3 DNA by itself, 42 bases read in frame from the first base. For this clone: Its antigen specificity is not known. Base qualities are missing; no much larger clone stands one base away.

Whole blood was collected in K2EDTA tubes by collaborating institutions according to the institutions' own protocols. For TCRbeta analysis, collaborators shipped samples in one of three forms: frozen whole blood, isolated PBMCs, or DNA extracted from either of those sample types. The immunoSEQ Assay, a bias-controlled multiplex PCR, was used to amplify TCRbeta CDR3 regions from genomic DNA. The published analysis was carried out like this. The number of nucleated cells in each sample was estimated by amplification of reference gene primers within the assay. To quantify the absolute abundance of each unique TCRbeta CDR3 rearrangement, sequence reads were collapsed and filtered. For each sample, productive Simpson clonality was calculated by taking the square root of Simpson's diversity index across productive rearrangements. Not all clones reach the TCRdb copy of this immuneACCESS table, which keeps in-frame sequences only. Checked studies attribute under half of the gap to unresolved V genes and leave the rest unexplained. The D gene and trimming were derived from the DNA, and the V and J assignments and clone size from that table. The sample contains about 46,000 clones, about 82% of them found a single time. The ten largest clonotypes hold over 3.5% of the sample.

The sequence came from a man at least 80 years old with active COVID-19. Source material: peripheral blood. The receptor chain draws on TRBV7-7 and TRBJ2-5; TRBD1 aligns with 7 central bases. The CDR3 protein sequence reads: CASSLLGTEETQYF. The nucleotide sequence is TGTGCCAGCAGCTTACTGGGGACAGAAGAGACCCAGTACTTC.